This entry concerns a single TCR beta chain. As processed by the authors: The authors estimated nucleated cell counts from reference gene primer amplification. Some clones are missing from TCRdb's copy, which holds only in-frame ones; the method was immunoSEQ multiplex PCR. That table furnishes V, J and clone size, whereas the DNA furnished D and trimming. The sample yields 200,000 to 250,000 clones, roughly 84% seen once. The sample belongs to a study of blood T cell repertoires in COVID-19. For the study at large: Samples came from the United States, Italy and Spain, spanning acute and convalescent COVID-19. PBMCs, B-cell-depleted T cells, or T cells provided the cDNA or gDNA that made up the material.

This CDR3 contains 16 residues. Germline CDR1 and CDR2: LGHDT and YNNKEL (reference sequence). The V end lost 4 bases, the J end lost 0 bases, and 12 bases lay between the germline ends. This TCR was sampled from a man aged 45-65 years with active or convalescent COVID-19. The source material was peripheral blood. This chain uses TRBV3-1 (or the pseudogene TRBV3-2) with TRBJ1-4, with D uncertain. The CDR3 DNA reads TGTGCCAGCAGCCCCGGAAGGCTAGCAACTAATGAAAAACTGTTTTTT. The encoded protein is CASSPGRLATNEKLFF.